This is a list of T cell receptor beta chains from one sample in a study of blood T cell repertoires in COVID-19. The table came from immunoSEQ multiplex PCR; TCRdb's copy has only in-frame clones and leaves some out. The sample has 250,000 to 300,000 clones, 75% to 90% seen once. The specimen was peripheral blood. These receptors all come from a man under 40 with active or convalescent COVID-19. CDR3s include the opening cysteine and the closing phenylalanine or tryptophan. D genes are given only for firm matches.

D,V,J,DNA,CDR3
-,TRBV10-3,TRBJ2-1,TGTGCCATCAGTCTAGATTACAATGAGCAGTTCTTC,CAISLDYNEQFF
-,TRBV14,TRBJ1-2,TGTGCCAGCAGCCAAGACGGGTATGGCTACACCTTC,CASSQDGYGYTF
-,TRBV7-2,TRBJ1-5,TGTGCCAGCAGCTGGGGGGTAGGGCTACGGTATAGCAATCAGCCCCAGCATTTT,CASSWGVGLRYSNQPQHF
TRBD1,TRBV11-3,TRBJ2-1,TGTGCCAGCAGTCAAGGGGGCGCGGACAATGAGCAGTTCTTC,CASSQGGADNEQFF
-,TRBV12-3/TRBV12-4,TRBJ2-5,TGTGCCAGCACCCGGGGTGAGACCCAGTACTTC,CASTRGETQYF
TRBD1,TRBV27,TRBJ1-4,TGTGCCAGCAGTTTGTCCAGGGGGCGTGAAAAACTGTTTTTT,CASSLSRGREKLFF
TRBD1,TRBV3-1/TRBV3-2,TRBJ1-1,TGTGCCAGCAGCCAAGATGGGGGACAGATGAACACTGAAGCTTTCTTT,CASSQDGGQMNTEAFF
-,TRBV7-6,TRBJ2-6,TGTGCCAGCAGCTTATTAGCTCACTCTGGGGCCAACGTCCTGACTTTC,CASSLLAHSGANVLTF
-,TRBV28,TRBJ1-2,TGTGCCAGCAGTTTAACGTACTCTGGCTACACCTTC,CASSLTYSGYTF
TRBD1,TRBV19,TRBJ2-3,TGTGCCAGTAGATCTGGACAGGGGAGAACAGATACGCAGTATTTT,CASRSGQGRTDTQYF
TRBD1,TRBV18,TRBJ1-3,TGTGCCAGCTCACCATTAAATTTAGACAGGGGCTCTGGAAACACCATATATTTT,CASSPLNLDRGSGNTIYF
-,TRBV7-2,TRBJ1-1,TGTGCCAGCAGCGACCCTGGGGGGGGACGGAGGAACACTGAAGCTTTCTTT,CASSDPGGGRRNTEAFF
-,TRBV13,TRBJ1-6,TGTGCCAGCAGTATTTCCAGGGGTGGCTCACCCCTCCACTTT,CASSISRGGSPLHF